This is a list of T cell receptor beta chains from one sample in a study of blood T cell repertoires in COVID-19. TCRdb's copy holds only in-frame clones and misses some; the assay was immunoSEQ multiplex PCR. Counted here are about 150,000 clones, around 83% occurring once; the ten biggest clones make up roughly an eighth. Sample: peripheral blood. These receptors were collected from a woman aged 55-69 years with COVID-19, enrolled during active disease. Each CDR3 is given without its conserved first and last residue. The D gene is left open where the match is weak. A clone size is listed for some rows: how often the clone was seen (once, few, many), or a class if it is expanded.

cdr3_aa,j_call,v_call,clone_size,d_call
ASSVALGNTIY,TRBJ1-3,TRBV9,NA,NA
ASSLVPQGSTEAF,TRBJ1-1,TRBV7-9,once,TRBD1
ASSQGAGGLGYT,TRBJ1-2,TRBV4-1,NA,TRBD1
ASTAGQGETEAF,TRBJ1-1,TRBV6-5,NA,TRBD1
ASCRDRASQPQH,TRBJ1-5,TRBV19,NA,TRBD1
ASSLTSGLNTEAF,TRBJ1-1,TRBV5-1,few,NA
ASSDKGENSPLH,TRBJ1-6,TRBV6-4,few,NA
ASSAGGVQPQH,TRBJ1-5,TRBV7-8,NA,NA
ASSYGQGPNQPQH,TRBJ1-5,TRBV25-1,few,TRBD1
ASSVVISGPYNEQF,TRBJ2-1,TRBV9,NA,TRBD2
ASSRTGVGGYT,TRBJ1-2,TRBV7-6,once,TRBD1
ASQGHPPRSGYT,TRBJ1-2,TRBV19,NA,NA
ASSLIGLTGDSHEQY,TRBJ2-7,TRBV3-1/TRBV3-2,NA,NA
ASSLGTVVNQPQH,TRBJ1-5,TRBV5-8,NA,NA
ASSLRTGVQPQH,TRBJ1-5,TRBV5-8,NA,TRBD1